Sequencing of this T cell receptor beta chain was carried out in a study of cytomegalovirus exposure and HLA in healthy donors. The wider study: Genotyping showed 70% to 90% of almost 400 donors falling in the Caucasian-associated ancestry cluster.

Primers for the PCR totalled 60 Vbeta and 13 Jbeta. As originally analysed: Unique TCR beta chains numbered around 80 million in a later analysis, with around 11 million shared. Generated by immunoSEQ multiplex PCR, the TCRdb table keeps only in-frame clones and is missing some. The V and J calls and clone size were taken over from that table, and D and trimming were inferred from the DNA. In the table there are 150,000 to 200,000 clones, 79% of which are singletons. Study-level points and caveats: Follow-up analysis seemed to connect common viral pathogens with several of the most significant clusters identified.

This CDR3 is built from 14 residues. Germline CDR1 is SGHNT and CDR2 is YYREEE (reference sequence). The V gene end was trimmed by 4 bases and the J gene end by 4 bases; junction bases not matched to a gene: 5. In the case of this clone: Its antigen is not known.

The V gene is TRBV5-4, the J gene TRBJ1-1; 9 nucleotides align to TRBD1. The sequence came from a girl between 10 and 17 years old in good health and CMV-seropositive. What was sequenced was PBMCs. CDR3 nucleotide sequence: TGTGCCAGCAGCAAACAGGGGGCGGCCACTGAAGCTTTCTTT. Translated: CASSKQGAATEAFF.